These T cell receptor beta chains were read from a single sample in a study of T cell changes during pregnancy in multiple sclerosis. TCRdb's copy holds only in-frame clones and misses some; the assay was immunoSEQ multiplex PCR. This repertoire shows 20,000 to 25,000 clones, approximately 92% found once; its top ten account for under 7%. The specimen was CD8+ T cells from peripheral blood mononuclear cells, collected in the third trimester of pregnancy. Every receptor here comes from a female donor with multiple sclerosis, enrolled in a pregnancy study. CDR3s include the opening cysteine and the closing phenylalanine or tryptophan. Fields, in order: J gene, D gene, clone size, V gene, CDR3 DNA, CDR3 protein. The D gene is left open where the match is weak. A row's size may be missing; if present it is once, few, many or a size class.

>TRBJ2-5|.|.|TRBV12-5
TGTGCTAGTGGTTTGCCTCGACAGACGGAGACCCAGTACTTC
CASGLPRQTETQYF
>TRBJ1-4|.|.|TRBV6-5
TGTGCCAGCAGTTACCAGGAAAAACTGTTTTTT
CASSYQEKLFF
>TRBJ2-1|.|.|TRBV18
TGTGCCAGCTCACCAACAGGGCTCATTGAGCAGTTCTTC
CASSPTGLIEQFF
>TRBJ1-1|.|.|TRBV7-9
TGTGCCAGCAGCTCTTGGGAGGGCCCGAACACTGAAGCTTTCTTT
CASSSWEGPNTEAFF
>TRBJ2-7|.|.|TRBV5-1
TGCGCCAGCAGCTTGGGGTCGGACACTTATTCCTACGAGCAGTACTTC
CASSLGSDTYSYEQYF
>TRBJ2-6|.|.|TRBV7-7
TGTGCCAGCAGGCCACAAAGTCGGGCCAACGTCCTGACTTTC
CASRPQSRANVLTF
>TRBJ2-3|.|.|TRBV7-9
TGTGCCAGCAGCTCCGTCTCCCGCACAGATACGCAGTATTTT
CASSSVSRTDTQYF
>TRBJ1-1|.|.|TRBV4-3
TGCGCCAGCAGCCCTATTACGAACACTGAAGCTTTCTTT
CASSPITNTEAFF
>TRBJ1-2|.|few|TRBV5-4
TGTGCCAGCAGCCAAGAGGGTTCCTATGGCTACACCTTC
CASSQEGSYGYTF
>TRBJ2-1|.|.|TRBV5-5
TGTGCCAGCAGTAGACTAGGAGGGGACAATGAGCAGTTCTTC
CASSRLGGDNEQFF